This T cell receptor (beta chain) was identified during a study of Ad26.COV2.S vaccination and SARS-CoV-2 variants (dated by TCRdb to about 2021). For the wider study: Donors in the vaccine arm were drawn from COV1001, a multicentre, randomized, double-blind, placebo-controlled phase I-IIa trial testing Ad26.COV2.S in healthy adults. Investigators remained blinded to trial group allocation during experiments and outcome assessment. TCRbeta repertoire sequencing was used to assess the specificity and breadth of SARS-CoV-2-reactive T cell receptors after Ad26.COV2.S vaccination. Trial participants were randomized into five groups of five, in which low-dose or high-dose Ad26.COV2.S was given once or twice, or placebo was given on both occasions. Dosing of Ad26.COV2.S was intramuscular, at either 5x10^10 or 1x10^11 viral particles, delivered as one shot or as two shots spaced 56 days apart. A total of around 32 samples were included in the TCR-sequenced set, comprising around 19 Ad26.COV2.S vaccine recipients, 5 placebo recipients and 8 SARS-CoV-2 convalescent individuals. The investigation overall reported the following: Vaccine and placebo recipients had similar non-spike TCR breadth, a finding consistent with the vaccine containing only spike. After vaccination, spike-specific CD8+ and CD4+ T cell responses were reported to show substantial breadth. The study was not powered for comparison of responses between vaccine doses or regimens. Compared with placebo recipients, Ad26.COV2.S recipients showed higher spike-specific TCR breadth (P = 0.0014). It was noted by the authors that total T cell responses may have been underestimated by the TCR breadth and depth analyses.

V and J are trimmed by 6 bases and 0 bases, and the gene matches miss 19 bases of the junction. CDR1 and CDR2 are drawn from the germline V gene (reference sequence): MNHEY, SMNVEV. The CDR3 contains 19 residues, cysteine and phenylalanine counted. Only the CDR3 DNA stays, 57 bases, in frame from base 1. The meaning of the sample's treatment or condition label: about 20 received Ad26.COV2.S at low or high dose, single or two shots; five or six received placebo; per-sample allocation not given. For vaccine and placebo recipients, repertoires were sequenced using samples collected on day 63 after the first injection. Cohort 1b enrolled some 25 adults aged 18-55 years at a single site in Boston, USA, between 29 July and 7 August 2020. Ad26.COV2.S was a replication-incompetent adenovirus type 26 vector that expressed a prefusion-stabilized SARS-CoV-2 spike protein derived from the original Wuhan strain.

TCRbeta CDR3 regions were sequenced with the immunoSEQ Assay. After extraction, genomic DNA underwent amplification by bias-controlled multiplex PCR, followed by high-throughput sequencing. The authors' pipeline ran thus. To quantify the absolute abundance of every unique TCRbeta CDR3 region, sequences were collapsed and filtered. T cell fraction was estimated by normalizing TCRbeta template counts to usable DNA, which was measured by amplifying reference genes present in all nucleated cells. Repertoire TCRs were annotated as SARS-CoV-2-specific when V gene, CDR3 amino acid sequence and J gene were exactly matched to a known reactive TCR set. The reference SARS-CoV-2 TCR set was derived from MIRA and filtered for enrichment in COVID-19-positive ImmuneCODE repertoires, a step that removed public or cross-reactive TCRs. Drawing on the MIRA antigens, annotated TCRs were analysed further at the level of specific ORF or position within ORF. Breadth was defined as annotated unique rearrangements over total unique productive rearrangements; depth was the summed frequency of those rearrangements. TCR breadth was compared between groups using two-sided Wilcoxon rank-sum tests. Drawn from immuneACCESS, this table holds only the in-frame rearrangements with V and J called that TCRdb kept. Clones are partly lost; checked studies trace under half to an unresolved V gene and leave the rest unexplained. V and J calls plus clone size are reproduced from that table; the DNA served to infer D and trimming. This sample has about 370,000 clones in its table, and around 89% of those were observed once. The biggest ten clones account for under 2% of the sample.

A word on this clone: What antigen it recognizes has not been identified. Base qualities are not provided; no much larger clone lies one nucleotide away.

The sample consisted of peripheral blood, taken in a trial of Ad26.COV2.S vaccine versus placebo. The V gene is TRBV27 and the J gene is TRBJ2-7, with 8 junctional bases fitting TRBD1. The sequence derives from a person aged 18-60 years who received the Ad26.COV2.S COVID-19 vaccine or a placebo. The CDR3 loop reads CASRPNPGQVERSSYEQYF. Here is the DNA: TGTGCCAGCAGGCCCAACCCGGGACAGGTGGAAAGGAGCTCCTACGAGCAGTACTTC.